Listed here are 16 T cell receptor beta chains from one sample, sequenced in a study of molecular identifiers for immune sequencing clone quantification. TCRdb re-called the PCR reads through MiXCR, storing one row per CDR3 protein. This table holds more than 250,000 distinct CDR3 sequences, 20% to 25% found once. The specimen was naive CD8+ T cells from blood, with Jurkat cell RNA spiked in. Subset defined: FACS-sorted CD8+CD4-CCR7+CD45RA+ naive T cells. The origin of the receptors is a human donor in good health. Some libraries in this study had Jurkat cell RNA spiked in.

This clonotype came up many times. The V call is TRBV6-5, the J call TRBJ1-1, with TRBD1 matching 9 bases. The ends lost 6 bases at V and 4 bases at J; junction bases unmatched: 6. The CDR3 spans 14 residues. CDR1 MNHEY and CDR2 SVGAGI come from the germline V gene. CDR3 sequence reads: CASRPGTGITEAFF. In nucleotides, the CDR3 is TGTGCCAGCAGGCCCGGGACAGGGATCACTGAAGCTTTCTTT.

The genes are TRBV3-1 and TRBJ2-7; 8 bases fit TRBD1. The germline V gene has CDR1 LGHDT and CDR2 YNNKEL (reference sequence). The CDR3 has 14 residues. V was clipped by 1 base and J by 6 bases; unmatched bases: 5. The CDR3 protein is CASSQVQGAIEQYF. CDR3 DNA: TGTGCCAGCAGCCAAGTCCAGGGGGCGATCGAGCAGTACTTC.

In its sample, this clonotype was seen a few times. The chain carries TRBV27 and TRBJ1-1; maybe TRBD1 (6 bases). Trimming took 3 bases from V and 11 from J, leaving 13 bases between them. Germline V gene sequence: CDR1 MNHEY, CDR2 SMNVEV (reference sequence). CDR3 length: 12 residues. This chain's CDR3 is CASSFLQGEAFF. In DNA form, the CDR3 reads TGTGCCAGCAGTTTTCTACAGGGTGAGGCTTTCTTT.

This clonotype was seen ten or more times. This chain links TRBV12-3 or TRBV12-4 with TRBJ2-2; TRBD2 matches at 7 bases. The CDR3 spans 14 residues. Trimming cost V 4 bases and J 1 base; bases outside gene matches: 0. CDR3: CASSSSGNTGELFF. The CDR3 DNA sequence: TGTGCCAGCAGTTCTAGCGGGAACACCGGGGAGCTGTTTTTT.

This clonotype showed up just once. It may be a read error: a sequence one base away is much more abundant. The chain recombines TRBV5-1 with TRBJ2-7, with D perhaps matching TRBD1 (6 bases). The CDR3 length is 14 residues. Germline loops: CDR1 SGHRS, CDR2 YFSETQ. CDR3 bases: TGCGCCAGCAGCTTCGGACAGAGCTCCTACGAGCAGAACTTC. Translating it yields CASSFGQSSYEQNF.

This clonotype was seen many times. Here the CDR3 DNA reads TGTGCCAGCAGTTTATCCGGGGGGAAGTACGAGCAGTACTTC. Its translation is CASSLSGGKYEQYF. This chain uses TRBV12-3 or TRBV12-4 with TRBJ2-7, with 7 bases lining up with TRBD2. The V segment lost 2 bases and the J segment 4 bases; nucleotides outside the gene matches: 5. The CDR3 length is 14 residues.

The sample holds a few counts of this clonotype. CDR3 sequence (DNA): TGTGCCAGCAGCGGTGGACAGGGGATCCGAGGGGAGCAGTACTTC. It codes for CASSGGQGIRGEQYF. The rearrangement links TRBV14 to TRBJ2-7, with 9 bases matching TRBD1. J lost 7 bases, V lost 5 bases, and 12 bases had no gene match. Germline V gives CDR1 SGHDN, CDR2 FVKESK. The length of the CDR3 is 15 residues.

This clonotype has a count of ten or more. V gene TRBV7-9 combines with J gene TRBJ2-5; 7 bases line up with TRBD2. Germline V gene data show CDR1 as SEHNR and CDR2 as FQNEAQ (reference sequence). The CDR3 loop spans 11 amino acids. V shed 6 bases and J 9 bases; nucleotides not matched to a gene: 4. CDR3 in amino acids: CASSAAGAQYF. The CDR3 coding sequence is TGTGCCAGCAGTGCTGCGGGGGCCCAGTACTTC.

This clonotype was counted at least ten times. For the CDR3, the DNA is TGTGCCAGCAGTTACTCTAGCGGGTTCGAGCAGTACTTC. Residues: CASSYSSGFEQYF. The chain has TRBV6-5 and TRBJ2-7, with 7 positions matching TRBD2. With V trimmed by 0 bases and J by 6 bases, 2 bases remained unmatched. The CDR3 has 13 amino acids. Germline CDR1 MNHEY, CDR2 SVGAGI.

This clonotype was picked up a small number of times. The rearrangement links TRBV7-9 to TRBJ1-2; no definite D call. The CDR3 spans 15 residues. Trimming cost V 3 bases and J 4 bases, with 15 bases left between them. Germline V gene data show CDR1 as SEHNR and CDR2 as FQNEAQ (reference sequence). For the CDR3, the DNA is TGTGCCAGCAGCTTTCTCTACGGCGACGGCTATGGCTACACCTTC. It is translated as CASSFLYGDGYGYTF. The full variable domain, completed using reference TRBV7-9 and TRBJ1-2, is DTGVSQNPRHKITKRGQNVTFRCDPISEHNRLYWYRQTLGQGPEFLTYFQNEAQLEKSRLLSDRFSAERPKGSFSTLEIQRTEQGDSAMYLCASSFLYGDGYGYTFGSGTRLTVV.

The sample holds many counts of this clonotype. J is TRBJ2-7 and V is TRBV6-6, with 12 bases matching TRBD2. J lost 4 bases, V lost 2 bases, and 3 bases had no gene match. Germline lookup yields CDR1 MNHNY and CDR2 SVGAGI (reference sequence). The CDR3 totals 15 residues. CDR3 loop: CASSYPTSGSYEQYF. CDR3 in DNA: TGTGCCAGCAGTTACCCGACTAGCGGGAGTTACGAGCAGTACTTC.

This clonotype was picked up a small number of times. The rearrangement uses TRBV11-2 and TRBJ2-1; 13 bases are shared with TRBD2. The germline CDR1 and CDR2 sequences are SGHAT and FQNNGV. J lost 8 bases, V lost 2 bases, and 6 bases had no gene match. This CDR3 comprises 16 residues. This chain's CDR3 is CASSLTSGGAWDEQFF. The CDR3 region has the DNA TGTGCCAGCAGCTTAACTAGCGGGGGGGCCTGGGATGAGCAGTTCTTC.

Ten or more counts support this clonotype. The V call is TRBV20-1, the J call TRBJ2-7; 12 bases map to TRBD2. Trimming cost V 6 bases and J 6 bases; bases outside gene matches: 6. The CDR3 is made up of 13 amino acids. The germline V gene has CDR1 DFQATT and CDR2 SNEGSKA (reference sequence). Here the CDR3 DNA reads TGCAGTGCGAGGACTAGCGGGATTGCCGAGCAGTACTTC. This codes for CSARTSGIAEQYF.

This clonotype occurred once. A read error may explain this, as a much larger clone is one base away. The gene calls are TRBV4-3 and TRBJ2-5, with D perhaps matching TRBD1 (5 bases). This CDR3 region has 14 residues. Germline V CDR1 and CDR2: LGHNA, YSLEER. The CDR3 coding sequence is TGCGCCAGCAGCCAAGGCTGGGGCCAAGAGACCCGGTACTTC. It yields the protein CASSQGWGQETRYF.

In the case of this clonotype: This may be a read error, as it is one base from a much larger clone. The CDR3 end shows no conserved phenylalanine or tryptophan, and so a read error is likely. The chain recombines TRBV6-2 or TRBV6-3 with TRBJ1-5, with D tentatively TRBD1 (6 bases). V was shortened by 6 bases and J by 3 bases, with 12 bases between the two germline ends. CDR1 and CDR2 (germline): MNHEY, SVGEGT. The CDR3 is 14 residues long. Here the CDR3 reads CASRPGVYNQPQHS. As DNA, the CDR3 is TGTGCCAGCAGGCCAGGGGTCTACAATCAGCCCCAGCATTCT.

This clonotype was seen repeatedly, ten times or more. This chain links TRBV18 with TRBJ2-7; D may match TRBD1 or TRBD2 (5 bases each). Germline V CDR1 and CDR2: KGHSH, LQKENI. V dropped 0 bases and J dropped 1 base, with 10 bases sitting between them. The CDR3 has 15 amino acids. The CDR3 bases are TGTGCCAGCTCACCACCGGGACGGGGTTCCTACGAGCAGTACTTC. Its protein is CASSPPGRGSYEQYF.